Below, one T cell receptor beta chain is given with its context. Other DNA sequences in this specimen translate into the identical CDR3. The data were obtained in a study of blood T cell repertoires in COVID-19. Germline CDR1 reads LGHNA; CDR2 reads YSLEER. This CDR3 contains 15 residues. V dropped 3 bases and J dropped 3; count of bases not matched to a gene: 4. Some clones are missing from TCRdb's copy, which holds only in-frame ones; the method was immunoSEQ multiplex PCR. The sample consists of some 390,000 clones, under 90% of them appearing once. Each recovered donor of Cohort 3 presented with two negative PCRs, clearance, or symptom resolution.

This chain uses TRBV4-3 with TRBJ2-7, with TRBD1 identical over 11 bases. Sequenced sample: PBMCs or T cells enriched from blood (not recorded which). The source of this sequence is a woman in her 30s who had recovered from COVID-19. The DNA of the CDR3 is TGCGCCAGCAGCCATAGCGGGACAGGGGGCTACGAGCAGTACTTC. It translates to CASSHSGTGGYEQYF.